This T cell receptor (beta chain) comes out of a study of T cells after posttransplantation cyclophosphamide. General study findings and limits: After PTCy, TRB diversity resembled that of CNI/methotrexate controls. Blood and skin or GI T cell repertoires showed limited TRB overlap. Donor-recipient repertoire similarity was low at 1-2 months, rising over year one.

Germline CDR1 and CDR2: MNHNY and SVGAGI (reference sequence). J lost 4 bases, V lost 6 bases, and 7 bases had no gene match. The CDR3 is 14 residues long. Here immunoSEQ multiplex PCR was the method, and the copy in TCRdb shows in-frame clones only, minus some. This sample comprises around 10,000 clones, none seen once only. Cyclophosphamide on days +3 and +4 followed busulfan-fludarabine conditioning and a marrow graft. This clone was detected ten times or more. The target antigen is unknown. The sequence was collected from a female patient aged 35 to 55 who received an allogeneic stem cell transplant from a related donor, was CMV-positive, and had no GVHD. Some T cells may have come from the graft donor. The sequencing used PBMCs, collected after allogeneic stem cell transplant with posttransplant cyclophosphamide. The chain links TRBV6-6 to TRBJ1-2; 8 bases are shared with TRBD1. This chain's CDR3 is CASRLGQGLYGYTF. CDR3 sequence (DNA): TGTGCCAGCAGACTCGGACAGGGTCTCTATGGCTACACCTTC.